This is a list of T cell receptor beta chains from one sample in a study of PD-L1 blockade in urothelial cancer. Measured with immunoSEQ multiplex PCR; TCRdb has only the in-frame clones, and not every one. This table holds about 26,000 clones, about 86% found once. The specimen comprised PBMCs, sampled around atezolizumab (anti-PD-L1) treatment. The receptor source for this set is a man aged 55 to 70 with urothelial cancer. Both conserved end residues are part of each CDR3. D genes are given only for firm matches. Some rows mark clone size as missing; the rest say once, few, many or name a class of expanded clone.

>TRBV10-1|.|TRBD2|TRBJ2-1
CASSEQTSGSSEQFF
TGCGCCAGCAGTGAACAGACTAGCGGGAGTAGTGAGCAGTTCTTC
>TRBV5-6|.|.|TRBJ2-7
CASSLDRRGEQYF
TGTGCCAGCAGCTTAGACAGAAGGGGCGAGCAGTACTTC
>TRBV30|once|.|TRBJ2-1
CAWSKTGLYNEQFF
TGTGCCTGGAGTAAAACGGGTTTGTACAATGAGCAGTTCTTC
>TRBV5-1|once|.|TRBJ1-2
CASSPTGNYGYTF
TGCGCCAGCAGCCCAACAGGGAACTATGGCTACACCTTC
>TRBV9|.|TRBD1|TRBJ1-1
CASSPRPDRANAEAFF
TGTGCCAGCAGCCCCCGCCCCGACAGGGCGAATGCTGAAGCTTTCTTT
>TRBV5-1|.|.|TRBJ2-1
CASSLGPGPGESNEQFF
TGCGCCAGCAGCTTGGGACCAGGCCCGGGGGAGAGTAATGAGCAGTTCTTC
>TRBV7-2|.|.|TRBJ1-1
CASSFGGRTEAFF
TGTGCCAGCAGCTTCGGAGGGCGGACTGAAGCTTTCTTT
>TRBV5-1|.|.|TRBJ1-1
CASSSSLKSGVGEAFF
TGCGCCAGCAGCTCCTCCCTAAAGTCGGGGGTAGGTGAAGCTTTCTTT
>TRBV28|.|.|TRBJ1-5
CATTRGGGNQPQHF
TGTGCCACCACGCGGGGGGGCGGCAATCAGCCCCAGCATTTT
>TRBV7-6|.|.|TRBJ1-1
CASSTSGAGTEAFF
TGTGCCAGCAGCACCTCGGGAGCTGGCACTGAAGCTTTCTTT